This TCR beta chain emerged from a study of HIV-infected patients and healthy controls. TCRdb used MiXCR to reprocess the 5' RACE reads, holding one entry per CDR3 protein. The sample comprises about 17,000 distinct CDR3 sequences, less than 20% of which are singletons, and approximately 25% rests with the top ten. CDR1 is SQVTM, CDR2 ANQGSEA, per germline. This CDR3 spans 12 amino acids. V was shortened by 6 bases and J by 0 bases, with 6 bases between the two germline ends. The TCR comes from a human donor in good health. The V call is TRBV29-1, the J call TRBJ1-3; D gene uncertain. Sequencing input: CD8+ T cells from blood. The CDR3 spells CSVIYSGNTIYF. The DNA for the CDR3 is TGCAGCGTAATATACTCTGGAAACACCATATATTTT.